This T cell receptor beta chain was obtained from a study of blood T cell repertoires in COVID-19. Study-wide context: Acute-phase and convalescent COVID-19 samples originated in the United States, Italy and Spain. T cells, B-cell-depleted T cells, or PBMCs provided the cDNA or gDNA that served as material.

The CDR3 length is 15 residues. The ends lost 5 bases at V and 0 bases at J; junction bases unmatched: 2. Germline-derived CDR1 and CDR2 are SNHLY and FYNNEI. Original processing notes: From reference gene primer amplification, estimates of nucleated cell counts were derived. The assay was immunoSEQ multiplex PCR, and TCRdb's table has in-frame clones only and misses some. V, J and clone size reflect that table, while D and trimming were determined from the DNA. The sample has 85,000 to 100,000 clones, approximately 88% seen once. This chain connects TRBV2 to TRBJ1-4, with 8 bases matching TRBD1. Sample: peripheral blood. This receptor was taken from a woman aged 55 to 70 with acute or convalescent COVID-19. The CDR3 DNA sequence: TGTGCCAGCAGTTTGACAGGGGCAACTAATGAAAAACTGTTTTTT. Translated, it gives CASSLTGATNEKLFF.